The 9 T cell receptor beta chains presented below share a single source sample, sequenced in a study of blood T cells in healthy people across ages. Through a sample-barcoded 5' primer and a J-beta primer mix, a second PCR was run for 7 to 11 cycles. TCRdb used MiXCR to reprocess the 5' RACE reads, holding one entry per CDR3 protein. The data show about 1.8 million distinct CDR3 sequences, roughly 49% seen once. Sequenced input: blood. The receptors were sampled from a woman aged 40 to 55 in good health.

This clonotype was seen only a few times. The chain is built from TRBV24-1 and TRBJ2-1; TRBD1 is a possible D gene (6 bases). The CDR3 sequence is 15 residues long. Germline assignment: CDR1 KGHDR and CDR2 SFDVKD. V was trimmed by 4 bases and J by 1 base, leaving 10 bases between them. CDR3 nucleotides: TGTGCCACCAGTGACTATGGACAGTCCTACAATGAGCAGTTCTTC. It encodes CATSDYGQSYNEQFF.

This clonotype was observed a handful of times. V is TRBV15 and J is TRBJ2-6; either TRBD1 or TRBD2 may supply D (5 bases each). The CDR3 is made up of 17 amino acids. Trimming removed 7 bases at V and 0 bases at J, with 16 bases between. CDR1 LNHNV and CDR2 YYDKDF come from the germline V gene (reference sequence). CDR3 nucleotides: TGTGCCACCAAGCGCCCAGGGAGCATCTCTGGGGCCAACGTCCTGACTTTC. Translated: CATKRPGSISGANVLTF.

The gene calls are TRBV7-9 and TRBJ2-1; D tentatively fits TRBD1 or TRBD2 (5 bases each). This CDR3 is 16 amino acids long. V was trimmed by 1 base and J by 2 bases, leaving 12 bases between them. Germline V lookup: CDR1 SEHNR, CDR2 FQNEAQ (reference sequence). The DNA for the CDR3 is TGTGCCAGCAGCTTAGGGGTAGGGGACCCCTACAATGAGCAGTTCTTC. As protein: CASSLGVGDPYNEQFF.

This clonotype was detected only a few times. V and J are TRBV4-3 and TRBJ2-5; D may be TRBD1 (5 bases). V was clipped by 4 bases and J by 1 base, with 13 bases between them. Germline V gene data show CDR1 as LGHNA and CDR2 as YSLEER. The CDR3 is made up of 15 amino acids. CDR3: CASSLGLGAQETQYF. CDR3 in DNA: TGCGCCAGCAGCCTGGGCCTAGGGGCCCAAGAGACCCAGTACTTC.

This rearrangement joins TRBV7-9 to TRBJ2-3, with a weak D call TRBD2 (5 bases). CDR3 length equals 13 residues. CDR1 and CDR2 (germline): SEHNR, FQNEAQ (reference sequence). V was pared by 7 bases and J by 9 bases, with 17 bases between. CDR3 in amino acids: CASTLAFEGTQYF. The CDR3 nucleotides read TGTGCCAGCACCCTAGCATTCGAAGGCACGCAGTATTTT.

This clonotype has just a few counts. The chain uses TRBV20-1 and TRBJ2-1, with TRBD1 identical over 7 bases. CDR3 size: 13 residues. The germline CDR1 and CDR2 sequences are DFQATT and SNEGSKA (reference sequence). CDR3 region: CSSTGTRANEQFF. The CDR3 nucleotides read TGCAGCTCGACAGGGACGCGGGCCAATGAGCAGTTCTTC.

This clonotype was detected a few times. The chain links TRBV6-6 to TRBJ1-2; possibly TRBD1 for D (6 bases). The CDR3 loop spans 14 amino acids. Trimming took 7 bases from V and 6 from J, leaving 18 bases between them. Germline loops: CDR1 MNHNY, CDR2 SVGAGI (reference sequence). Written as DNA, the CDR3 is TGTGCCAGCACCCTACGGGGGGGCTCCCATGGCTACACCTTC. This sequence encodes CASTLRGGSHGYTF.

The gene calls are TRBV6-2 or TRBV6-3 and TRBJ2-1, with 11 bases matching TRBD1. With 5 bases clipped from V and 0 bases from J, the junction kept 9 bases outside the gene matches. The CDR3 is 18 residues long. CDR1 is MNHEY and CDR2 is SVGEGT in the germline V gene. The CDR3 sequence: CASSIGTGGDTSYNEQFF. In DNA, the CDR3 is TGTGCCAGCAGTATCGGGACAGGGGGGGACACCTCCTACAATGAGCAGTTCTTC.

A few counts support this clonotype. The chain joins TRBV4-2 to TRBJ2-1, with TRBD2 as a possible D gene (6 bases). The CDR3 is 19 amino acids. CDR1 LGHNA and CDR2 YNFKEQ come from the germline V gene. Trimming removed 0 bases at V and 0 bases at J, with 18 bases between. The CDR3 sequence is CASSQDYGGTVSSYNEQFF. DNA of the CDR3: TGTGCCAGCAGCCAAGATTACGGGGGTACCGTTAGCTCCTACAATGAGCAGTTCTTC.